The 13 T cell receptor beta chains below were found in one sample sequenced in a study of blood T cell repertoires in COVID-19 (dated by TCRdb to about 2020). The library came from the immunoSEQ multiplex PCR assay. TCRdb limited this immuneACCESS table to in-frame rearrangements with V and J called. A share of clones is missing; checked studies link under half to unresolved V genes, and the rest is unexplained. The sample table lists roughly 250,000 clones, around 87% of them with a count of one. About 7% of the sample is taken by the ten largest. The sequenced sample consisted of peripheral blood. These TCRs come from a man in his sixties who had recovered from COVID-19.

The genes are TRBV2 and TRBJ1-3; D is perhaps TRBD1 (6 bases). With 4 bases removed from V and 0 bases from J, the gap between germline ends came to 13 bases. The germline V gene encodes CDR1 SNHLY and CDR2 FYNNEI. This CDR3 is 16 amino acids long. The CDR3 loop reads CASSGYSGASGNTIYF. The CDR3, as DNA: TGTGCCAGCAGTGGGTATTCAGGGGCCTCTGGAAACACCATATATTTT. Filled out from reference TRBV2 and TRBJ1-3, the complete variable domain reads EPEVTQTPSHQVTQMGQEVILRCVPISNHLYFYWYRQILGQKVEFLVSFYNNEISEKSEIFDDQFSVERPDGSNFTLKIRSTKLEDSAMYFCASSGYSGASGNTIYFGEGSWLTVV.

The chain recombines TRBV24-1 with TRBJ2-2; 7 nucleotides align to TRBD2. CDR3 size: 15 residues. J was trimmed by 6 bases and V by 3 bases; bases with no gene match: 6. CDR1 is KGHDR, CDR2 SFDVKD, per germline. CDR3 sequence reads: CATSDATAGAGELFF. CDR3 bases: TGTGCCACCAGTGATGCTACTGCGGGGGCCGGGGAGCTGTTTTTT.

V usage is TRBV14 and J usage is TRBJ1-6; 7 positions agree with TRBD1. The CDR3 has 15 amino acids. From germline, CDR1 is SGHDN and CDR2 FVKESK. With V trimmed by 3 bases and J by 10 bases, 9 bases remained unmatched. The CDR3 sequence: CASSQGQRVGSPLHF. In nucleotides, the CDR3 is TGTGCCAGCAGCCAGGGACAGCGGGTCGGATCACCCCTCCACTTT.

The chain has TRBV6-5 and TRBJ2-7, with D possibly TRBD2 on 5 matching bases. Trimming pared 6 bases from V and 0 bases from J, leaving 15 bases between. CDR1 is MNHEY and CDR2 is SVGAGI in the germline V gene. The CDR3 loop spans 15 amino acids. The CDR3 DNA follows: TGTGCCAGCAGCATGGACTGGAGGAGCTCCTACGAGCAGTACTTC. This codes for CASSMDWRSSYEQYF.

The J gene is TRBJ2-2, the V gene TRBV29-1; D gene ambiguous. The CDR3 length is 13 residues. Germline CDR1 reads SQVTM; CDR2 reads ANQGSEA. V was cut by 6 bases and J by 0 bases, with 8 bases left in between. Written as DNA, the CDR3 is TGCAGCGTCCAGACTGCGAACACCGGGGAGCTGTTTTTT. Translating it yields CSVQTANTGELFF.

Concerning this clone itself: This CDR3 is also generated by other DNA sequences in the sample. The chain joins TRBV19 to TRBJ1-2; TRBD1 aligns across 8 bases. V shed 6 bases and J 5 bases; nucleotides not matched to a gene: 5. There are 13 residues in the CDR3. The germline gives CDR1 LNHDA, CDR2 SQIVND (reference sequence). Here the CDR3 reads CASSRQGSYGYTF. As DNA, the CDR3 is TGTGCCAGTAGCCGACAGGGGTCTTATGGCTACACCTTC.

The rearrangement joins TRBV7-2 to TRBJ2-3; D ambiguous. Germline values: CDR1 SGHTA, CDR2 FQGNSA. The CDR3 is made up of 14 amino acids. V gave up 5 bases and J gave up 2 bases, with 11 bases separating them. The CDR3 DNA is TGTGCCAGCAGCGCCGACTCCACCACAGATACGCAGTATTTT. Encoded protein: CASSADSTTDTQYF.

The V call is TRBV19, the J call TRBJ2-7; D is unclear. Per the germline V gene, CDR1 is LNHDA and CDR2 is SQIVND (reference sequence). V was pared by 5 bases and J by 1 base, with 12 bases between. The CDR3 length is 14 residues. CDR3 nucleotides: TGTGCCAGTAGTGTTTGGAGTAGGTCCTACGAGCAGTACTTC. Its protein is CASSVWSRSYEQYF.

This clone was seen a single time. The V and J genes are TRBV14 and TRBJ2-1; 13 nucleotides agree with TRBD2. This CDR3 region has 18 residues. Germline trimming cut 4 bases from V and 0 bases from J; bases unmatched to any gene: 6. Germline V gene data show CDR1 as SGHDN and CDR2 as FVKESK. The CDR3 here is CASSRLAGGFLSYNEQFF. CDR3 nucleotide sequence: TGTGCCAGCAGCCGACTAGCGGGGGGCTTCCTCTCCTACAATGAGCAGTTCTTC.

This clone was recorded once. The genes are TRBV27 and TRBJ1-6; D possibly corresponds to TRBD1 (5 bases). This CDR3 comprises 14 residues. Germline V gene sequence: CDR1 MNHEY, CDR2 SMNVEV (reference sequence). Trimming pared 2 bases from V and 7 bases from J, leaving 9 bases between. The CDR3 nucleotides are TGTGCCAGCAGTTTAAGGGGTCAAAATTCACCCCTCCACTTT. Protein: CASSLRGQNSPLHF.

The chain links TRBV10-3 to TRBJ2-7, with TRBD1 as a possible D gene (6 bases). V shed 5 bases and J shed 4 bases, with 18 bases lying between them. The length of the CDR3 is 15 residues. CDR1 is ENHRY and CDR2 is SYGVKD in the germline V gene. The CDR3 is CAISQTGTPLYEQYF. The CDR3, as DNA: TGTGCCATCAGTCAAACCGGGACACCTCTTTACGAGCAGTACTTC.

The chain combines TRBV5-6 with TRBJ1-5; 7 bases fit TRBD1. This CDR3 is 15 amino acids long. Germline V CDR1 and CDR2: SGHDT, YYEEEE. Germline trimming cut 3 bases from V and 4 bases from J; bases unmatched to any gene: 7. The CDR3 sequence: CASSSDRAWNQPQHF. As DNA, the CDR3 is TGTGCCAGCAGCTCCGACAGGGCATGGAATCAGCCCCAGCATTTT.

This chain uses TRBV20-1 with TRBJ2-3; D is unclear. Per the germline V gene, CDR1 is DFQATT and CDR2 is SNEGSKA (reference sequence). Trimming stripped 3 bases from V and 0 bases from J, with 13 bases between. The CDR3 has 15 amino acids. For the CDR3, the DNA is TGCAGTGCTAGTAGGCTTTCTAGTAGCACAGATACGCAGTATTTT. This codes for CSASRLSSSTDTQYF.